A single sample is the source of the 15 T cell receptor beta chains below, sequenced in a study of T cells in Graves' hyperthyroidism and ophthalmopathy. Researchers took RNA transcripts and amplified the TCR beta CDR3 regions from them. A set of HTBI primers served as the primers for a first-round RT-PCR of the TCR CDR3. Each CDR3 protein is one row after TCRdb ran MiXCR on the multiplex PCR reads. The sample shows hundreds of thousands of distinct CDR3 sequences, about 14% of them seen only once. Input material: blood. These receptors all stem from a woman aged 40 to 50 with Graves' ophthalmopathy.

This chain's CDR3 is CSVALAGGREQFF. The CDR3 DNA is TGCAGCGTTGCACTAGCGGGAGGAAGGGAGCAGTTCTTC. V gene TRBV29-1 combines with J gene TRBJ2-1; TRBD2 aligns across 12 bases. Germline lookup yields CDR1 SQVTM and CDR2 ANQGSEA. This CDR3 region has 13 residues. J gave up 10 bases and V 4 bases, and 5 bases lay outside the gene matches.

The genes are TRBV12-3 or TRBV12-4 and TRBJ1-2; 10 bases agree with TRBD1. The V gene end was trimmed by 6 bases and the J gene end by 5 bases; junction bases not matched to a gene: 9. The CDR3 contains 15 residues. CDR3 in DNA: TGTGCCAGCAGGGGGCCGGGACAGGGGATGTATGGCTACACCTTC. This codes for CASRGPGQGMYGYTF.

This clonotype was picked up many times. CDR3 sequence: CASRRDGSYEQYF. The CDR3 DNA reads as TGTGCCAGCAGACGTGACGGCTCCTACGAGCAGTACTTC. The rearrangement links TRBV6-5 to TRBJ2-7; D remains unclear. The V gene lost 6 bases and the J gene lost 0 bases, with 9 bases spanning the gap. The CDR3 totals 13 residues. CDR1 and CDR2 (germline): MNHEY, SVGAGI.

This clonotype was counted many times. The genes are TRBV5-1 and TRBJ1-1, with 9 bases that match TRBD1. Per germline, CDR1 SGHRS and CDR2 YFSETQ. J lost 6 bases, V lost 0 bases, and 0 bases had no gene match. The CDR3 is made up of 13 amino acids. CDR3 in amino acids: CASSLGTGAEAFF. The CDR3 DNA follows: TGCGCCAGCAGCTTGGGGACAGGGGCTGAAGCTTTCTTT.

This clonotype was counted ten times or more. V is TRBV28 and J is TRBJ2-7; 7 positions agree with TRBD2. Per germline, CDR1 MDHEN and CDR2 SYDVKM. The J segment lost 4 bases and the V segment lost 5 bases, leaving 11 bases of the junction unmatched. The length of the CDR3 is 15 residues. In nucleotides, the CDR3 is TGTGCCAGCAGTATCGGGGGAGGGCCGCGGTACGAGCAGTACTTC. It is translated as CASSIGGGPRYEQYF.

The chain uses TRBV7-6 and TRBJ2-2; 7 bases fit TRBD2. Germline V CDR1 and CDR2: SGHVS, FNYEAQ. J gave up 5 bases and V 1 base, and 10 bases lay outside the gene matches. This CDR3 has 17 residues. DNA for the CDR3: TGTGCCAGCAGCTTAGGGGGGGGGACCACCATTACCGGGGAGCTGTTTTTT. As protein: CASSLGGGTTITGELFF.

This clonotype was counted at least ten times. The chain is built from TRBV6-2 or TRBV6-3 and TRBJ2-7; TRBD2 agrees at 8 bases. The CDR3 has 14 amino acids. Trimming removed 3 bases from V and 4 bases from J; junction bases left unmatched: 5. Germline loops: CDR1 MNHEY, CDR2 SVGEGT. The CDR3 coding sequence is TGTGCCAGCAGTTATGAAGCGGGAGATTACGAGCAGTACTTC. The encoded protein is CASSYEAGDYEQYF.

This clonotype showed up just a few times. The chain couples TRBV6-5 to TRBJ2-5, with D possibly being TRBD2 (6 bases). CDR1 and CDR2 from the germline V gene are MNHEY and SVGAGI. Trimming shortened V by 2 bases and J by 1 base, and 8 bases separated the two germline ends. The CDR3 covers 14 residues. CDR3 nucleotide sequence: TGTGCCAGCAGTTACGCCGGGGGCCAAGAGACCCAGTACTTC. It yields the protein CASSYAGGQETQYF.

This clonotype was seen repeatedly, ten times or more. CDR3 sequence (DNA): TGTGCCAGCAGTTATAGGGGGGCTAAGGACGAGCAGTACTTC. Translated: CASSYRGAKDEQYF. The chain carries TRBV6-2 or TRBV6-3 and TRBJ2-7; D is perhaps TRBD1 or TRBD2 (6 bases each). V was trimmed by 3 bases and J by 5 bases, leaving 14 bases between them. This CDR3 region has 14 residues. CDR1 is MNHEY, CDR2 SVGEGT, per germline.

This clonotype came up many times. The chain links TRBV6-2 or TRBV6-3 to TRBJ1-1; D gene unclear. Trimming stripped 5 bases from V and 7 bases from J, with 17 bases between. CDR1 MNHEY and CDR2 SVGEGT come from the germline V gene. This CDR3 comprises 14 residues. The CDR3 region is CASSLNPSFSEAFF. DNA for the CDR3: TGTGCCAGCAGTCTCAACCCGTCCTTCAGTGAAGCTTTCTTT.

This clonotype occurred many times. This chain links TRBV7-2 with TRBJ2-3; D possibly corresponds to TRBD2 (5 bases). CDR1 and CDR2 from the germline V gene are SGHTA and FQGNSA. The CDR3 consists of 14 residues. V was cut by 2 bases and J by 5 bases, with 11 bases left in between. The CDR3 DNA reads as TGTGCCAGCAGCTTAAAAGAGGGAATAGATACGCAGTATTTT. It specifies CASSLKEGIDTQYF. The entire variable domain, with the rest obtained from reference TRBV7-2 and TRBJ2-3, is as follows: GAGVSQSPSNKVTEKGKDVELRCDPISGHTALYWYRQSLGQGLEFLIYFQGNSAPDKSGLPSDRFSAERTGGSVSTLTIQRTQQEDSAVYLCASSLKEGIDTQYFGPGTRLTVL.

In its sample, this clonotype was seen a few times. The chain employs TRBV11-2 and TRBJ2-7; D uncertain. V was trimmed by 0 bases and J by 6 bases, leaving 12 bases between them. The germline V gene has CDR1 SGHAT and CDR2 FQNNGV. The CDR3 contains 14 residues. The CDR3, as DNA: TGTGCCAGCAGCTTAGACGGAGTGGGCGGCGAGCAGTACTTC. It codes for CASSLDGVGGEQYF.

This clonotype occurred many times. This chain links TRBV6-2 or TRBV6-3 with TRBJ2-7; D remains unclear. The germline V and J ends were trimmed by 0 bases and 5 bases, with 14 bases remaining between them. The CDR3 loop spans 15 amino acids. Germline V gene sequence: CDR1 MNHEY, CDR2 SVGEGT. The DNA of the CDR3 is TGTGCCAGCAGTTACTCCCTGTCCAACAACGACGAGCAGTACTTC. Protein: CASSYSLSNNDEQYF.

There are many counts of this clonotype. The chain uses TRBV6-1 and TRBJ2-7; no definite D call. The CDR3 consists of 15 residues. From germline, CDR1 is MNHNS and CDR2 SASEGT. V shed 6 bases and J shed 2 bases, with 17 bases lying between them. This CDR3 is CASRPTEYPPYEQYF. In nucleotides, the CDR3 is TGTGCCAGCAGGCCGACCGAGTATCCACCCTACGAGCAGTACTTC.

This clonotype was seen many times. CDR3 in amino acids: CASSQDSRTGANYGYTF. CDR3 coding DNA: TGTGCCAGCAGCCAAGATTCCAGGACAGGGGCAAACTATGGCTACACCTTC. This chain joins TRBV14 and TRBJ1-2, with 9 bases matching TRBD1. V was pared by 0 bases and J by 2 bases, with 7 bases of the junction left unmatched. This CDR3 spans 17 amino acids. Germline V gives CDR1 SGHDN, CDR2 FVKESK.